These T cell receptor beta chains were read from a single sample in a study of OX40 agonist ivuxolimab in advanced cancers. Produced via immunoSEQ multiplex PCR; TCRdb's table is partial and in-frame only. In the table there are approximately 50,000 clones, about four fifths of which are singletons. The sample was CD4+ or CD8+ T cells sorted from blood, taken in a trial of the OX40 agonist ivuxolimab. These receptors came from an adult with an advanced solid tumor such as melanoma, head and neck, liver or kidney cancer. Both conserved end residues are part of each CDR3. Fields, in order: clone size, D gene, J gene, V gene, CDR3 protein, CDR3 DNA. A D gene is named only where the DNA matches it firmly. Some rows have no size entry. The others give once, few or many, or a class for an expanded clone.

>-|TRBD1|TRBJ2-7|TRBV2
CASSRGQGRSYEQYF
TGTGCCAGCAGCCGCGGACAGGGTCGCTCCTACGAGCAGTACTTC
>once|-|TRBJ2-5|TRBV7-8
CASSLNGLRAETQYF
TGTGCCAGCAGCTTAAACGGCTTGCGGGCGGAGACCCAGTACTTC
>-|-|TRBJ2-2|TRBV4-2
CASSQDFGQNGNTGELFF
TGTGCCAGCAGCCAAGATTTCGGGCAGAATGGGAACACCGGGGAGCTGTTTTTT
>-|-|TRBJ2-1|TRBV10-3
CAIKQGLSSYNEQFF
TGTGCCATCAAGCAGGGGCTGAGCTCCTACAATGAGCAGTTCTTC
>few|-|TRBJ2-7|TRBV27
CASRVQGSYEQYF
TGTGCCAGCAGGGTACAGGGCTCCTACGAGCAGTACTTC
>-|TRBD1|TRBJ2-7|TRBV28
CASSRFPGQGTVLSGKSYEQYF
TGTGCCAGCAGCCGATTTCCGGGACAGGGAACAGTACTTAGCGGCAAGTCCTACGAGCAGTACTTC
>-|-|TRBJ1-2|TRBV28
CASSSGSWVNYGYTF
TGTGCCAGCAGTTCTGGGTCGTGGGTTAACTATGGCTACACCTTC
>-|-|TRBJ1-2|TRBV5-3
CASSLVTGVGYTF
TGTGCCAGCAGCTTAGTAACTGGGGTAGGCTACACCTTC
>once|TRBD1|TRBJ2-2|TRBV29-1
CSAGAGGNTGELFF
TGCAGCGCTGGGGCAGGGGGGAACACCGGGGAGCTGTTTTTT
>-|TRBD2|TRBJ2-7|TRBV14
CASSPGLAGEQYF
TGTGCCAGCAGCCCGGGACTAGCGGGGGAGCAGTACTTC
>-|-|TRBJ1-3|TRBV28
CASSLNRAHTIYF
TGTGCCAGCAGTTTAAACAGGGCGCACACCATATATTTT
>-|-|TRBJ1-1|TRBV29-1
CSVRQRNTEAFF
TGCAGCGTCCGCCAGAGAAACACTGAAGCTTTCTTT
>-|-|TRBJ2-3|TRBV19
CASSASRWGPGRSTDTQYF
TGTGCCAGTAGTGCATCCCGGTGGGGTCCGGGTAGAAGCACAGATACGCAGTATTTT
>-|TRBD2|TRBJ2-1|TRBV11-2
CASSQIAGGLGEQFF
TGTGCCAGCAGCCAGATAGCGGGGGGGCTGGGAGAGCAGTTCTTC
>-|TRBD1|TRBJ2-6|TRBV5-1
CASRAWGQGRGANVLTF
TGCGCCAGCCGGGCTTGGGGACAGGGGCGCGGGGCCAACGTCCTGACTTTC
>-|TRBD2|TRBJ2-5|TRBV7-8
CASSLGGLAGVETQYF
TGTGCCAGCAGCTTAGGGGGACTAGCGGGGGTGGAGACCCAGTACTTC
>once|-|TRBJ2-1|TRBV7-9
CASSPRTNEQFF
TGTGCCAGCAGCCCCCGCACGAATGAGCAGTTCTTC
>-|-|TRBJ1-1|TRBV27
CASSSNTEAFF
TGTGCCAGCAGCTCGAACACTGAAGCTTTCTTT
>-|TRBD1|TRBJ1-1|TRBV29-1
CSGTDRVDTEAFF
TGCAGCGGGACGGACAGGGTGGACACTGAAGCTTTCTTT
>-|TRBD1|TRBJ1-2|TRBV19
CASSSRKGTANYGYTF
TGTGCCAGTAGTAGTCGCAAGGGGACAGCGAACTATGGCTACACCTTC
>once|TRBD2|TRBJ2-2|TRBV18
CASSPGGNTANTGELFF
TGTGCCAGCTCACCGGGGGGGAACACAGCGAACACCGGGGAGCTGTTTTTT
>-|TRBD1|TRBJ1-4|TRBV27
CASSTGTGSEKLFF
TGTGCCAGCAGCACCGGGACAGGGAGTGAAAAACTGTTTTTT
>-|-|TRBJ2-7|TRBV30
CAWSFFYEQYF
TGTGCCTGGAGCTTTTTCTACGAGCAGTACTTC
>-|-|TRBJ2-7|TRBV7-8
CASSLEDQGYEQYF
TGTGCCAGCAGCTTAGAAGATCAAGGCTACGAGCAGTACTTC
>-|TRBD1|TRBJ2-7|TRBV10-3
CAISESGTGYAQQYF
TGTGCCATCAGTGAGTCCGGGACAGGGTACGCCCAGCAGTACTTC
>-|TRBD2|TRBJ2-1|TRBV30
CAWSVHPGTSGRAYNEQFF
TGTGCCTGGAGTGTACACCCAGGGACTAGCGGGAGGGCTTACAATGAGCAGTTCTTC
>-|-|TRBJ1-2|TRBV7-9
CASHKLTGTPGSYTF
TGTGCCAGCCACAAACTAACCGGGACGCCAGGAAGCTACACCTTC
>-|-|TRBJ1-2|TRBV23-1
CASSPSKGLGGYTF
TGCGCCAGCAGCCCTTCGAAGGGTTTAGGTGGCTACACCTTC
>-|-|TRBJ1-1|TRBV5-1
CASSLDRGYGTEAFF
TGCGCCAGCAGCTTGGATCGGGGGTATGGGACTGAAGCTTTCTTT
>-|-|TRBJ2-7|TRBV29-1
CSVELYPFSYEQYF
TGCAGCGTTGAACTCTACCCTTTCTCCTACGAGCAGTACTTC
>-|-|TRBJ2-5|TRBV5-1
CASSLSAGSGETQYF
TGCGCCAGCAGCTTGTCGGCCGGGAGCGGAGAGACCCAGTACTTC
>once|-|TRBJ1-3|TRBV28
CAVLGAAGNTIYF
TGTGCAGTCTTGGGGGCAGCGGGAAACACCATATATTTT
>few|-|TRBJ2-1|TRBV13
CASSLGWDGRTTTNNEQFF
TGTGCCAGCAGCTTAGGGTGGGACGGGCGGACCACTACTAACAATGAGCAGTTCTTC
>-|TRBD2|TRBJ2-6|TRBV7-6
CASSSGGGRISGANVLTF
TGTGCCAGCAGCTCTGGGGGGGGACGTATTTCTGGGGCCAACGTCCTGACTTTC
>-|-|TRBJ2-7|TRBV15
CATSRDLGGEQYF
TGTGCCACCAGCAGAGATCTGGGGGGCGAGCAGTACTTC
>-|-|TRBJ1-5|TRBV10-3
CAISDGAGHNQPQHF
TGTGCCATCAGTGATGGGGCAGGTCACAATCAGCCCCAGCATTTT
>-|-|TRBJ2-7|TRBV6-1
CASSGGGEQYF
TGTGCCAGCAGTGGAGGGGGCGAGCAGTACTTC
>-|-|TRBJ1-6|TRBV6-6
CASSYSGGTSPLHF
TGTGCCAGCAGTTACTCAGGGGGAACTTCACCCCTCCACTTT
>-|-|TRBJ1-4|TRBV5-1
CASSLGSLATNEKLFF
TGCGCCAGCAGCTTGGGCAGCCTTGCAACTAATGAAAAACTGTTTTTT
>-|-|TRBJ2-3|TRBV4-3
CASSREGGGGSTDTQYF
TGCGCCAGCAGCCGTGAGGGAGGGGGAGGTTCCACAGATACGCAGTATTTT
>few|-|TRBJ1-1|TRBV2
CASSTRQDTEAFF
TGTGCCAGCAGTACACGACAGGACACTGAAGCTTTCTTT
>-|-|TRBJ1-1|TRBV4-1
CASSHSGLAMNTEAFF
TGCGCCAGCAGCCATTCAGGGTTAGCCATGAACACTGAAGCTTTCTTT